This T cell receptor beta chain stems from a study of blood T cell repertoires in COVID-19 (TCRdb year 2020). Study-wide context: Samples from collaborators originated in the United States, Italy and Spain and spanned both the acute and convalescent phases of COVID-19. Samples came from the ongoing ImmuneRACE study (first 160 participants) plus 1,254 subjects from 6 global collaborators. A freely available public database, intended as a resource for researchers studying the immune response to SARS-CoV-2, is where the repertoires were released. The material from the prospective study consisted of cDNA or gDNA derived from T cells, B-cell-depleted T cells, or PBMCs. Nearly every sample came with metadata listing a de-identified subject ID, COVID-19 status, age in years and sex. Deeply sampled blood TCRbeta repertoires from subjects exposed to, actively infected with, or recovered from COVID-19 were included in the dataset. Where available, HLA class I and class II types were obtained from metadata supplied by the sample provider rather than from assay-based typing.

Concerning this clone itself: This receptor's antigen is unknown. Base qualities are missing; no much larger clone stands one base away.

Each collaborating institution followed its own protocols to collect whole blood in K2EDTA tubes. Collaborator samples were shipped for TCRbeta analysis as frozen whole blood, isolated PBMCs, or DNA extracted from either sample type. The junction shows trimming of 4 bases on V and 4 bases on J, plus 13 bases between the germline ends. The germline V gene encodes CDR1 LGHDT and CDR2 YNNKEL (reference sequence). The cysteine opens and the phenylalanine closes a CDR3 of 14 amino acids. Only the CDR3 region is kept as DNA, spanning 42 bases read in frame from base 1. TCRbeta CDR3 regions were amplified from genomic DNA using the immunoSEQ Assay, a bias-controlled multiplex PCR. Concerning the study's data processing: Nucleated cell counts per sample were estimated from amplification of reference gene primers within the assay. To quantify the absolute abundance of each unique TCRbeta CDR3 rearrangement, sequence reads were collapsed and filtered. For each sample, productive Simpson clonality was calculated as the square root of Simpson's diversity index across productive rearrangements. TCRdb re-hosts the immuneACCESS table, in-frame sequences only. Its copies lack some clones; in the studies checked, an unresolved V gene accounts for under half of them, and the cause for the rest is not known. From that table come the V and J calls and clone size; the DNA was used to work out D and trimming. This sample is represented by 50,000 to 60,000 clones; around 80% of them were singletons. The ten largest make up 16% of the sample.

What the research found in general, with its limitations: The quantity of clinical and demographic metadata differed by source and by participant and was supplied without curation.

The sequence was obtained from a man aged 35-49 years with acute or convalescent COVID-19. The sequence is built from TRBV3-1 (or the pseudogene TRBV3-2) and TRBJ2-5; TRBD2 could be the D gene, as 6 bases match. The sequenced sample was peripheral blood. The DNA reads TGTGCCAGCAGCCCCCCGCAGGGAGGAGAGACCCAGTACTTC. Translated, this is CASSPPQGGETQYF.